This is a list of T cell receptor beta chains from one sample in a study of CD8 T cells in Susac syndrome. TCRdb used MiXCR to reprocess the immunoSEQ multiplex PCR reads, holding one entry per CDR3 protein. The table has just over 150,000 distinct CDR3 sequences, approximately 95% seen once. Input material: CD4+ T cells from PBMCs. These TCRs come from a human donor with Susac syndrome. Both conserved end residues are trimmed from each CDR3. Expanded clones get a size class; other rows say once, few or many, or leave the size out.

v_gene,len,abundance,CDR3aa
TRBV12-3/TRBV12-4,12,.,ASSFDGPNSPLH
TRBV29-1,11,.,SVPATGRNEQY
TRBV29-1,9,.,SVLIRGEQF
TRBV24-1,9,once,ATRRGDTQY
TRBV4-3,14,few,ASSQEWDISSYEQY
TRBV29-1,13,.,SVELGQGRTDTQY
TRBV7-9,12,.,ASRKASGDYGYT
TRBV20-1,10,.,SARQMGETQY
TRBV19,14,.,ASSDPGLLAKNIQY
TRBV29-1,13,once,SVVISGGSGQPQH
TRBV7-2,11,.,ASSLVHQDEQY
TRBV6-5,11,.,ASRRSLDEKLF
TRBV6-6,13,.,ASSPTPGSGNTIY
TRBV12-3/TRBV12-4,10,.,ASLGGKETQY
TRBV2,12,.,ASSLRGAKTEQY
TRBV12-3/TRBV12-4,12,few,ASSLGWGTDTQY
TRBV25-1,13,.,ASSAPGAPNSPLH
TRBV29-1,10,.,SVGGGVNGYT
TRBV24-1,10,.,ATSPGTDTQY
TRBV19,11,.,ASSHGDAYGYT
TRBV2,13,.,ASNPGGSFSYEQY
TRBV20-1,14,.,SAPFERGGPYNEQF
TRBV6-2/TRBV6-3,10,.,ASSFVAGELF
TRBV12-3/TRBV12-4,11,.,ASRKTATDTQY
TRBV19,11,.,ASENREGTEAF
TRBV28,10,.,ASLTVNTEAF
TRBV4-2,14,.,ASSQGASGGTDTQY
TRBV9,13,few,ASSATSGSYNEQF
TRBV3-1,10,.,ASSQLYNEQF
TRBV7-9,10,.,ASSGSAYGYT
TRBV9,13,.,ASSVAAGTAYEQY
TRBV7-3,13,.,ASSLRGQSAYEQY
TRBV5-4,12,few,ASSLDRGSTEAF
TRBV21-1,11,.,ASSSDRWVEQY
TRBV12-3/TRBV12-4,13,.,ASSFGAAGDYGYT
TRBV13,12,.,ASSFRREDGIQY
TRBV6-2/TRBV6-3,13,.,ASSSYWRGDNEQF
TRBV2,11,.,ASTGTSVGTQY
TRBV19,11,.,ASGRGPVEPQH
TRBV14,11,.,ASSLDADQPQH
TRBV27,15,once,ASSLAKGHSYNNEQF
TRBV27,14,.,ASSLWGGGLPYEQY
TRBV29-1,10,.,SGRFTDYEQY
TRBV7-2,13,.,ASSLAQTGGNEQF
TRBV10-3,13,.,AISESGTGTDTQY